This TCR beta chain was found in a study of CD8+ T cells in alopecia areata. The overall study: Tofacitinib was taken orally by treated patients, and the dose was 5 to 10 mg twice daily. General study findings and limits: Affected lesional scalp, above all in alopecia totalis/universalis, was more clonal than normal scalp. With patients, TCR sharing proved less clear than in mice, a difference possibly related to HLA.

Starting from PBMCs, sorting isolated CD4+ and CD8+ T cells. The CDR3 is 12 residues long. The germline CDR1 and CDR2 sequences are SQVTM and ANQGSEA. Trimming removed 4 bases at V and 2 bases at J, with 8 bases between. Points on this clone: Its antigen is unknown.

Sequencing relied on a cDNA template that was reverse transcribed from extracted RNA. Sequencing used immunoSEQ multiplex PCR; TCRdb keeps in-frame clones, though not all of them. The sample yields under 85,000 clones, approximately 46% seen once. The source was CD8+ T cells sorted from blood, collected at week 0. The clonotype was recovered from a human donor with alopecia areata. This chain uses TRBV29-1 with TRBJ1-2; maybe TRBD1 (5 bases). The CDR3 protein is CSVARANYGYTF. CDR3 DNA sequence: TGCAGCGTTGCCAGGGCCAACTATGGCTACACCTTC.